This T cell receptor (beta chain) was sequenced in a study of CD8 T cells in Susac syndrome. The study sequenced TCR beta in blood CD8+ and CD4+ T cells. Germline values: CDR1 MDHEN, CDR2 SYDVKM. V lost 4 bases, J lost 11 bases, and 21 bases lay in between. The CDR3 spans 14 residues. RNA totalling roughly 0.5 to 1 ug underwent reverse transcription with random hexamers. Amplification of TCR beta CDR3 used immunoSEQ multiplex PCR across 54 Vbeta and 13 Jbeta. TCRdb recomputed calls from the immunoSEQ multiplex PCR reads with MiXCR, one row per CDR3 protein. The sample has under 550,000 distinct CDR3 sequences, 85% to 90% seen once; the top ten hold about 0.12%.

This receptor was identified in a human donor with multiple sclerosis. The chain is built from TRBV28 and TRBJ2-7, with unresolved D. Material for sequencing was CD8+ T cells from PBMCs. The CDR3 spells CASSSYSLGLREYF. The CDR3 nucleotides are TGTGCCAGCAGTTCCTACTCCTTGGGCCTACGGGAGTACTTC.